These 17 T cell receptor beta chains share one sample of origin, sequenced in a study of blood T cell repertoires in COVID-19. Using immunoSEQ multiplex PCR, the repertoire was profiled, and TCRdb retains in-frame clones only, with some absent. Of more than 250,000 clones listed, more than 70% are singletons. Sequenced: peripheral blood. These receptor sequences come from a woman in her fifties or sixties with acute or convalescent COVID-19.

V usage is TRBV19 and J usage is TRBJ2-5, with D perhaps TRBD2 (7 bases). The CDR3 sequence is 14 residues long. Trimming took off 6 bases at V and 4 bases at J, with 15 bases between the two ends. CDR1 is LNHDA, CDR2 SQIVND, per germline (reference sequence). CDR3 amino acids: CASSTNREGETQYF. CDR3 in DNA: TGTGCCAGTAGCACGAACAGGGAGGGAGAGACCCAGTACTTC.

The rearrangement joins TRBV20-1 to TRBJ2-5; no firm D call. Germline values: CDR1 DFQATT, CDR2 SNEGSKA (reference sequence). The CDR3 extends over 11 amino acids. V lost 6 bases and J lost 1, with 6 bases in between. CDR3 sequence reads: CSAQSQETQYF. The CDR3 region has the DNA TGCAGTGCACAGAGCCAAGAGACCCAGTACTTC.

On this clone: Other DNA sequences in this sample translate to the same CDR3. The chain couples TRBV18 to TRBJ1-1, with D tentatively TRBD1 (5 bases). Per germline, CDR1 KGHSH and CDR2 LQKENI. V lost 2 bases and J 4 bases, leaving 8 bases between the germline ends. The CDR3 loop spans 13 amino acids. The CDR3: CASSPIGGTEAFF. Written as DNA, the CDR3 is TGTGCCAGCTCACCAATCGGGGGCACTGAAGCTTTCTTT. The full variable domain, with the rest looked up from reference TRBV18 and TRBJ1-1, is NAGVMQNPRHLVRRRGQEARLRCSPMKGHSHVYWYRQLPEEGLKFMVYLQKENIIDESGMPKERFSAEFPKEGPSILRIQQVVRGDSAAYFCASSPIGGTEAFFGQGTRLTVV.

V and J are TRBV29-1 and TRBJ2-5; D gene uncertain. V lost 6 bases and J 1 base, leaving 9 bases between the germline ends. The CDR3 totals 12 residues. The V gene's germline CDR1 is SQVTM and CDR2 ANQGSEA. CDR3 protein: CSVARSQETQYF. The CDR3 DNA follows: TGCAGCGTCGCCCGGAGCCAAGAGACCCAGTACTTC. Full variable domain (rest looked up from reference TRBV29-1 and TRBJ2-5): SAVISQKPSRDICQRGTSLTIQCQVDSQVTMMFWYRQQPGQSLTLIATANQGSEATYESGFVIDKFPISRPNLTFSTLTVSNMSPEDSSIYLCSVARSQETQYFGPGTRLLVL.

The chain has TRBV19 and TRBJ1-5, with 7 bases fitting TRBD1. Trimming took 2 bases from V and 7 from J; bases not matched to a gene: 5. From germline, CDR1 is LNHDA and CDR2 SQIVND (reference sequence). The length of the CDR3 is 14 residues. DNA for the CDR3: TGTGCCAGTAGTATATCGGGGGACAGCCAGCCCCAGCATTTT. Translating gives CASSISGDSQPQHF.

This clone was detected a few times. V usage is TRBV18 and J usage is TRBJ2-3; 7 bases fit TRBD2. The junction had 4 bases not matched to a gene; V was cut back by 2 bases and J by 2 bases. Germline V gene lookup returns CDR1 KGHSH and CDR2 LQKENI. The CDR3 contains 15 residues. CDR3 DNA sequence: TGTGCCAGCTCACCAGTCGGGGGGACCACAGATACGCAGTATTTT. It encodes CASSPVGGTTDTQYF.

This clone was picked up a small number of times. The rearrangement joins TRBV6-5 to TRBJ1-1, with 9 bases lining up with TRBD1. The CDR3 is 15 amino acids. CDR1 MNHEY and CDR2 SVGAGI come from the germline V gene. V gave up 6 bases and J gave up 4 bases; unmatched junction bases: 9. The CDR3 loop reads CASSAGTGYGTEAFF. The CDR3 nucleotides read TGTGCCAGCAGCGCCGGGACAGGGTACGGCACTGAAGCTTTCTTT.

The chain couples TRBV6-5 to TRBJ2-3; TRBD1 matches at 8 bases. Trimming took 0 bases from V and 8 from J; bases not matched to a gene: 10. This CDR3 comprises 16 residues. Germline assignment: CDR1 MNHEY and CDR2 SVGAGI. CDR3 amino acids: CASSYSTRQGASTQYF. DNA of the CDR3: TGTGCCAGCAGTTACTCGACGCGGCAGGGGGCGAGTACGCAGTATTTT.

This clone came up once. The CDR3 loop reads CASSYSLNSYEQYF. The CDR3 coding sequence is TGTGCCAGCAGTTACTCACTCAACTCCTACGAGCAGTACTTC. The chain links TRBV6-6 to TRBJ2-7; D gene ambiguous. Germline V gene data show CDR1 as MNHNY and CDR2 as SVGAGI (reference sequence). The ends were cut back, 0 bases at V and 0 bases at J, with 6 bases in the middle. The CDR3 extends over 14 amino acids.

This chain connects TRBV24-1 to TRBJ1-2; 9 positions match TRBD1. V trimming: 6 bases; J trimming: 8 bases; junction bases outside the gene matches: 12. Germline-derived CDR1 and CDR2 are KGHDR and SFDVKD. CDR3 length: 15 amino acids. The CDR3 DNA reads TGTGCCACCAGTCCCCGGGGACAGGGTCTGGTAGGCTACACCTTC. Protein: CATSPRGQGLVGYTF.

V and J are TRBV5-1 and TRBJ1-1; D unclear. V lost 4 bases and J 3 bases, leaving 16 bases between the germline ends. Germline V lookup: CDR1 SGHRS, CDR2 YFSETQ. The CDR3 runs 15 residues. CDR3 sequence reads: CASSPAVQSDTEAFF. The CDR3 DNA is TGCGCCAGCAGCCCTGCCGTACAGTCGGACACTGAAGCTTTCTTT. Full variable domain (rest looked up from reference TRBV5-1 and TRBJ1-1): KAGVTQTPRYLIKTRGQQVTLSCSPISGHRSVSWYQQTPGQGLQFLFEYFSETQRNKGNFPGRFSGRQFSNSRSEMNVSTLELGDSALYLCASSPAVQSDTEAFFGQGTRLTVV.

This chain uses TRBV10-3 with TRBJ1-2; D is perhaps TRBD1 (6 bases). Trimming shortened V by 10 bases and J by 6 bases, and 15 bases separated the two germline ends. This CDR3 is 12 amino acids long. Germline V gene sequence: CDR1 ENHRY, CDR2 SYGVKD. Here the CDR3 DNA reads TGTGCCACTACAGGGTTTGAGGATGGCTACACCTTC. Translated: CATTGFEDGYTF.

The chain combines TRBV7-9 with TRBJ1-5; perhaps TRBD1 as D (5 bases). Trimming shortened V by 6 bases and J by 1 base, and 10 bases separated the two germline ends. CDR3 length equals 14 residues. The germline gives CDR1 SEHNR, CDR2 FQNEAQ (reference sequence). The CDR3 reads CASSVGGSNQPQHF. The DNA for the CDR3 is TGTGCCAGCAGTGTGGGGGGGAGCAATCAGCCCCAGCATTTT.

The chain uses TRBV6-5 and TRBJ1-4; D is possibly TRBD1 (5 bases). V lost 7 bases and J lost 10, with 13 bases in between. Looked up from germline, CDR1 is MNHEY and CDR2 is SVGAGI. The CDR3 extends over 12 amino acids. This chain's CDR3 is CASKNGAGKLFF. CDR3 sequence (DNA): TGTGCCAGCAAAAATGGGGCTGGAAAACTGTTTTTT.

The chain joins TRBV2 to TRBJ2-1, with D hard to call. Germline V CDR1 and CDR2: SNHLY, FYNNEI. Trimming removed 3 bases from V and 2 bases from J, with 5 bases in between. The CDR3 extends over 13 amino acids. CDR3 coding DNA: TGTGCCAGCAGTGATCTCGCCTACAATGAGCAGTTCTTC. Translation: CASSDLAYNEQFF.

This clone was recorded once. The CDR3 is CASSLMPGQDYGYTF. The CDR3 DNA is TGTGCCAGCAGCTTAATGCCGGGACAGGACTATGGCTACACCTTC. The gene calls are TRBV7-2 and TRBJ1-2; 8 bases line up with TRBD1. CDR3 length equals 15 residues. Germline V lookup: CDR1 SGHTA, CDR2 FQGNSA. Losses at the gene ends were 2 bases for V and 3 bases for J; bases not matched to a gene: 5.

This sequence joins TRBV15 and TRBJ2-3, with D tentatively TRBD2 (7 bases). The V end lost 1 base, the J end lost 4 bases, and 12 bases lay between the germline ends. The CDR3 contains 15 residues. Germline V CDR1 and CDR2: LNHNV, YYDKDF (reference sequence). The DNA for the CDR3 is TGTGCCACCAGCAGAGGGAGGGGGGGACCAGATACGCAGTATTTT. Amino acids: CATSRGRGGPDTQYF.